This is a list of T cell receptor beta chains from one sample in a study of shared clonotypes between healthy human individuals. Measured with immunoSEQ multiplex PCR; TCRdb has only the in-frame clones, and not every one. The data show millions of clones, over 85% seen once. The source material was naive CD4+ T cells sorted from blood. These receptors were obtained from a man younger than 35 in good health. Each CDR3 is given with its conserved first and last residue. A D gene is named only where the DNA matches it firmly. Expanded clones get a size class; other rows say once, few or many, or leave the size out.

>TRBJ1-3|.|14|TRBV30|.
TGTGCCTGGAGTGTGGGGGGCTCTGGAAACACCATATATTTT
CAWSVGGSGNTIYF
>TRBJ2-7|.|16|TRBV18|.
TGTGCCAGCTCACCAGAACTTGGGACACCCTCCTACGAGCAGTACTTC
CASSPELGTPSYEQYF
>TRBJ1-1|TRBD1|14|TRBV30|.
TGTGCCTGGAGTGGGCCGGGACAGGGGTTTGAAGCTTTCTTT
CAWSGPGQGFEAFF
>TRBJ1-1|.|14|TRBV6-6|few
TGTGCCAGCAGTTACTCGTCACTTAGCACTGAAGCTTTCTTT
CASSYSSLSTEAFF
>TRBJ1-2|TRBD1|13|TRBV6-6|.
TGTGCCACCAGGACAGGAGGCCAGAATGTTGAACTCTTC
CATRTGGQNVELF
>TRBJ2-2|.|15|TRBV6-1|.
TGTGCCAGCGGGCGGGGAATCGCGAACACCGGGGAGCTGTTTTTT
CASGRGIANTGELFF
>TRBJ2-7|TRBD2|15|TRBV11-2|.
TGTGCCAGCAGCCCCAGCTCATCTAGCGGGTACGAGCAGTACTTC
CASSPSSSSGYEQYF
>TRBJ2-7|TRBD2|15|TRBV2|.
TGTGCCAGCAGAGTGGAAGGTAGCGGGGGCCCCAGGCAGTACTTC
CASRVEGSGGPRQYF
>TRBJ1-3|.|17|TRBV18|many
TGTGCCAGCTCACCAGAGATCGTCCAGGGCCTTGGAAACACCATATATTTT
CASSPEIVQGLGNTIYF
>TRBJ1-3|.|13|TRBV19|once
TGTGCCAGTAGTGTCGGGGTTGGAAACACCATATATTTT
CASSVGVGNTIYF
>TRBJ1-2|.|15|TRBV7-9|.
TGTGCCAGCAGCTCACCGGGACTCTCGAACTATGGCTACACCTTC
CASSSPGLSNYGYTF
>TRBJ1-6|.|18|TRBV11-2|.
TGTGCCAGCAGCTTAACCCCAAGGGGTAGCTCCTATAATTCACCCCTCCACTTT
CASSLTPRGSSYNSPLHF
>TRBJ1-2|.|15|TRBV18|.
TGTGCCAGCTCACCCGGATTACAGGGAGACTATGGCTACACCTTC
CASSPGLQGDYGYTF
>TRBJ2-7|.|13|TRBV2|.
TGTGCCAGCAAAGGGACTGGGGTCTACGAGCAGTACTTC
CASKGTGVYEQYF
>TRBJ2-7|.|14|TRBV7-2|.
TGTGCCAGCAGCTTAGCGCAGGGGCCCTACGAGCAGTACTTC
CASSLAQGPYEQYF
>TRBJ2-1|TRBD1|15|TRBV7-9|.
TGTGCCAGCAGCCTTAGGCGGGACAGGGGCGATGAGCAGTTCTTC
CASSLRRDRGDEQFF
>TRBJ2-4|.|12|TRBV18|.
TGTGCCAGCTCACCATCTAAGGACATTCAGTACTTC
CASSPSKDIQYF
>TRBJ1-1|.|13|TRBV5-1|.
TGCGCCAGCAGCTTGGCAGATTACACTGAAGCTTTCTTT
CASSLADYTEAFF
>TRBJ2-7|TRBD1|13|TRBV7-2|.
TGTGCCAGCACTGGACAGGGGGGGGACGAGCAGTACTTC
CASTGQGGDEQYF
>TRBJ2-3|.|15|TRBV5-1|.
TGCGCCAGCAGCCCCTCGGCGGGTAGCACAGATACGCAGTATTTT
CASSPSAGSTDTQYF
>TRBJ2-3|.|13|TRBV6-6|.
TGTGCCAGCAGCCCAGGGGACACAGATACGCAGTATTTT
CASSPGDTDTQYF
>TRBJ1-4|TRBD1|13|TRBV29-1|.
TGCAGCGTTCCCGGGACAGGGGATGAAAAACTGTTTTTT
CSVPGTGDEKLFF
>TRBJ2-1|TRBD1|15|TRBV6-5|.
TGTGCCAGCAGTTCTCCCACCCTTGGACAGGGGGCACTGTTCTTC
CASSSPTLGQGALFF
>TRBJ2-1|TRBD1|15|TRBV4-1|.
TGCGCCAGCAGCCACCCGGGACAGAGCTACAATGAGCAGTTCTTC
CASSHPGQSYNEQFF